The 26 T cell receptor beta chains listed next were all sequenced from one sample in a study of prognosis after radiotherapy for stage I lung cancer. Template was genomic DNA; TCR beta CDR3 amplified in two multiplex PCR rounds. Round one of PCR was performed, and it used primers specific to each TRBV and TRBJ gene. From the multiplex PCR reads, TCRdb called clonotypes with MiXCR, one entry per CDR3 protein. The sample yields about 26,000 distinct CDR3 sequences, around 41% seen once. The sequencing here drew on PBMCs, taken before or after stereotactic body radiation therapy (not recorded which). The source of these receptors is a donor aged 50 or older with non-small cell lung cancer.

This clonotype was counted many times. CDR3 DNA: TGTGCCAGCAGTGCCACGGACGTCGGAGAGCAGTTCTTC. Translated: CASSATDVGEQFF. This rearrangement joins TRBV2 to TRBJ2-1; no clear D gene. Trimming took off 4 bases at V and 10 bases at J, with 14 bases between the two ends. The CDR3 has 13 residues. Germline-derived CDR1 and CDR2 are SNHLY and FYNNEI.

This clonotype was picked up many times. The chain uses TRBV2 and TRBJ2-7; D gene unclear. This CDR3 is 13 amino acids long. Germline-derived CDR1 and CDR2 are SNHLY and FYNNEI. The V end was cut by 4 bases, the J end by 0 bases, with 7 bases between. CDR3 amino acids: CASSGSASYEQYF. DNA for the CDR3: TGTGCCAGCAGTGGGTCAGCCTCCTACGAGCAGTACTTC.

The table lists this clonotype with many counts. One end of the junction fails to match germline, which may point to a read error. The CDR3 sequence: CASGYGTGKGADTQYF. DNA of the CDR3: TGTGCCAGCGGTTATGGGACAGGGAAAGGTGCAGATACGCAGTATTTT. This chain joins TRBV6-5 and TRBJ2-3, with 9 bases aligning to TRBD1. Germline CDR1 and CDR2: MNHEY and SVGAGI. The CDR3 length is 16 residues.

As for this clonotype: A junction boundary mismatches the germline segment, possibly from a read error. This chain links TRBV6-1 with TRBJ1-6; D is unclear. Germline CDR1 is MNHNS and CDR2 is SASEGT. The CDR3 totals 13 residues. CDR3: CASGTTYNSPLQF. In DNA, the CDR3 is TGTGCCAGCGGAACAACCTATAATTCACCCCTCCAATTT.

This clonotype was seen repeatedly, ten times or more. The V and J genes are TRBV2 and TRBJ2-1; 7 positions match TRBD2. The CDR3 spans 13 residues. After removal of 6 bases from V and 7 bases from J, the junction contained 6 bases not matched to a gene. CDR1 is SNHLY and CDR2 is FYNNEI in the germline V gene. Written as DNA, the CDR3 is TGTGCCAGCAGGCTAGACGGGGGGAATGAGCAGTTCTTC. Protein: CASRLDGGNEQFF.

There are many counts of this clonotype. The CDR3 protein is CASSLARVGGLSGNTIYF. The CDR3, as DNA: TGTGCCAGCAGCTTAGCGCGGGTCGGGGGGCTATCTGGAAACACCATATATTTT. The genes are TRBV7-8 and TRBJ1-3; perhaps TRBD1 as D (6 bases). The CDR3 length is 18 residues. Germline V CDR1 and CDR2: SGHVS, FQNEAQ. V was trimmed by 0 bases and J by 1 base, leaving 16 bases between them. The whole variable domain, filled in from reference TRBV7-8 and TRBJ1-3, reads GAGVSQSPRYKVAKRGQDVALRCDPISGHVSLFWYQQALGQGPEFLTYFQNEAQLDKSGLPSDRFFAERPEGSVSTLKIQRTQQEDSAVYLCASSLARVGGLSGNTIYFGEGSWLTVV.

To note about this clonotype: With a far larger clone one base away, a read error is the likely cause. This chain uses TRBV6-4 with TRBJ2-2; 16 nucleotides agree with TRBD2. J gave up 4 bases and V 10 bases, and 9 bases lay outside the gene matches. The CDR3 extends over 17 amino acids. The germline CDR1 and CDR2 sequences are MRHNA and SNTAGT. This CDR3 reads CAIKGGTSGGVTGELFF. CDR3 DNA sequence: TGTGCCATCAAAGGAGGGACTAGCGGGGGGGTCACCGGGGAGCTGTTTTTT.

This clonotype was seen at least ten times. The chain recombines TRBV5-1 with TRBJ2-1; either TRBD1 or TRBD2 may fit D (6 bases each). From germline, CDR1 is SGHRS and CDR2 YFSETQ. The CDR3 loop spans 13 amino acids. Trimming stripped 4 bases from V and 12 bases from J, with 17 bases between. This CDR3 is CASSPGDSPWQFF. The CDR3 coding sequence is TGCGCCAGCAGCCCAGGGGACTCCCCTTGGCAGTTCTTC. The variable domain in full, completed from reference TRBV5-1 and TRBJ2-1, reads KAGVTQTPRYLIKTRGQQVTLSCSPISGHRSVSWYQQTPGQGLQFLFEYFSETQRNKGNFPGRFSGRQFSNSRSEMNVSTLELGDSALYLCASSPGDSPWQFFGPGTRLTVL.

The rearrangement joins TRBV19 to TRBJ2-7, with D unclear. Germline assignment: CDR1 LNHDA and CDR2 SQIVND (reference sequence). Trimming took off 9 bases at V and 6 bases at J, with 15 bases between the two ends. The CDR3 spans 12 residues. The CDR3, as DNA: TGTGCCAGCGGCTGGGTAGCCCGCGAGCAGTACTTC. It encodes CASGWVAREQYF.

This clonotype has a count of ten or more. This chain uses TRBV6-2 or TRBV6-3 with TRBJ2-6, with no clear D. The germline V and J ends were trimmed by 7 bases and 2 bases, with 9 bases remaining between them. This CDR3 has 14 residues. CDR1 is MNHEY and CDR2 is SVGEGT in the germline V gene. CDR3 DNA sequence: TGTGCCAGCACACCATCCCCTGGGGCCAACGTCCTGACTTTC. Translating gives CASTPSPGANVLTF.

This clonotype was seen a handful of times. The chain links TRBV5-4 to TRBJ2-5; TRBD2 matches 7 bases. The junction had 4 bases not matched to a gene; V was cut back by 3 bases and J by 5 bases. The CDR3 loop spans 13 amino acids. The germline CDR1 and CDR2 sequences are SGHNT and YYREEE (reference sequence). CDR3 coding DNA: TGTGCCAGCAGCTCAGACGGGGGGGAGACCCAGTACTTC. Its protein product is CASSSDGGETQYF.

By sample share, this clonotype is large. CDR3 sequence reads: CASSPPGAAYEQYF. CDR3 nucleotide sequence: TGTGCCAGCAGCCCTCCGGGGGCCGCCTACGAGCAGTACTTC. The chain recombines TRBV7-9 with TRBJ2-7, with D perhaps being TRBD1 or TRBD2 (6 bases each). The germline V gene encodes CDR1 SEHNR and CDR2 FQNEAQ (reference sequence). This CDR3 spans 14 amino acids. The V end lost 5 bases, the J end lost 2 bases, and 13 bases lay between the germline ends.

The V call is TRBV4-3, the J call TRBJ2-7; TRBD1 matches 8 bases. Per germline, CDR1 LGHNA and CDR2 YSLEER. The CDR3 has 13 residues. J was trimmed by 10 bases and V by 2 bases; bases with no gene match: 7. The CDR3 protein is CASSQYRQGAQYF. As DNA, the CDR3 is TGCGCCAGCAGCCAATATCGGCAGGGGGCACAGTACTTC.

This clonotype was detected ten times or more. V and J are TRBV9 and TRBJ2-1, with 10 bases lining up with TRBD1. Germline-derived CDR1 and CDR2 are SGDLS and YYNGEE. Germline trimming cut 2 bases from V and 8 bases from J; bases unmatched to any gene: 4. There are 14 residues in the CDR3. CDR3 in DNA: TGTGCCAGCAGCGTGACAGGGGGCGTGGATGAGCAGTTCTTC. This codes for CASSVTGGVDEQFF.

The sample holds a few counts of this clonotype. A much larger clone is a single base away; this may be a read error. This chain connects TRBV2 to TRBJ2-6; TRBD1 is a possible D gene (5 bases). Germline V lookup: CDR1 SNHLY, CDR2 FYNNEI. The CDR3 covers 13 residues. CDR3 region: CASDSPGANVPTF. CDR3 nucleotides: TGTGCCAGCGACAGCCCTGGGGCCAACGTCCCGACTTTC.

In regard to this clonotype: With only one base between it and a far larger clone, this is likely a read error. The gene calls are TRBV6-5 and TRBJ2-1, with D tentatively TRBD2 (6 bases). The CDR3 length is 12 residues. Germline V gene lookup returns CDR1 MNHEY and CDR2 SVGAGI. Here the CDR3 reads CASISEGNEQLF. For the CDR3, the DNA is TGTGCCAGCATCTCGGAGGGCAATGAGCAGCTCTTC.

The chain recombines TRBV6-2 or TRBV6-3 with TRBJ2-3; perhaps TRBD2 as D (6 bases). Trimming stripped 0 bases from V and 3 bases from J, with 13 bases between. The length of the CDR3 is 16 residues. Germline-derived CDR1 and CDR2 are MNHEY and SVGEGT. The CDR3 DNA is TGTGCCAGCAGTTACTCGGGCGGGGCCTTAACAGATACGCAGTATTTT. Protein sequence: CASSYSGGALTDTQYF.

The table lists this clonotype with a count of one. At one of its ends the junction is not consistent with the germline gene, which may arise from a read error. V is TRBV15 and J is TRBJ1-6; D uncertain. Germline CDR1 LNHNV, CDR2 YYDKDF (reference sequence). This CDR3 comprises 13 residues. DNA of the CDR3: TGTGCCACCAGCAGAGATCACGGCGGGGATCGGTGCTTT. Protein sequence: CATSRDHGGDRCF.

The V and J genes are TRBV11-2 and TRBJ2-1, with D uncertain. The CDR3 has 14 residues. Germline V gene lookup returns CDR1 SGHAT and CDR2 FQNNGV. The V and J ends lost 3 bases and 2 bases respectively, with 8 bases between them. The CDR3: CASSLTDAYNEQFF. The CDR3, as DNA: TGTGCCAGCAGCTTGACCGACGCCTACAATGAGCAGTTCTTC.

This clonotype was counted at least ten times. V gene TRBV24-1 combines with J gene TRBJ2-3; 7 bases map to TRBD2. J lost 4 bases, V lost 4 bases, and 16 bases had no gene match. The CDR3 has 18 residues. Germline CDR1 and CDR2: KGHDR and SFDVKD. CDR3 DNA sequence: TGTGCCACCAGTGACACCGGGGAGGCGGGGGTCGTGCCAGATACGCAGTATTTT. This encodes CATSDTGEAGVVPDTQYF.

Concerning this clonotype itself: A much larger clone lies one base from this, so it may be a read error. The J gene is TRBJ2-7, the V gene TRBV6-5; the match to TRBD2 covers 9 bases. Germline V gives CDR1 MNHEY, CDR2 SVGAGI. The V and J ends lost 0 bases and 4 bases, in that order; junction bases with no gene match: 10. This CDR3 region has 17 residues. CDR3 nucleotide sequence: TGTGCCAGCAGTTACTCCGGGACTAGCCGAAAACCTTACGAGCAGTACTTC. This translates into CASSYSGTSRKPYEQYF.

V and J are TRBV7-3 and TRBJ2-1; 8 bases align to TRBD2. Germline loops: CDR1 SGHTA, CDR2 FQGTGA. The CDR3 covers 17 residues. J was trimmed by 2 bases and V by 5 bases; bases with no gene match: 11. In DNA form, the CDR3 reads TGTGCCAGCAGCCGGTCGACCCGAGCGGGAGCCTACAATGAGCAGTTCTTC. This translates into CASSRSTRAGAYNEQFF.

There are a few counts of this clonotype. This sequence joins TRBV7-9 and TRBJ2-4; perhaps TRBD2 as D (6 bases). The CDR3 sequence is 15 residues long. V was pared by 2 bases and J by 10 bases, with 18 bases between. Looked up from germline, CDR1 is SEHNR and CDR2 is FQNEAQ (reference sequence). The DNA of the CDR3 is TGTGCCAGCAGCTTATATGAGGGCCCGGGGGTGATTCAGTACTTC. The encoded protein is CASSLYEGPGVIQYF.

CDR3 DNA: TGCGCCAGCAGCTCCAGGGGGAACACTGAAGCTTTCTTT. Encoded protein: CASSSRGNTEAFF. This chain connects TRBV5-1 to TRBJ1-1, with a possible D match to TRBD1 (6 bases). V lost 3 bases, J lost 1 base, and 7 bases lay in between. Germline CDR1 reads SGHRS; CDR2 reads YFSETQ. The CDR3 runs to 13 residues.

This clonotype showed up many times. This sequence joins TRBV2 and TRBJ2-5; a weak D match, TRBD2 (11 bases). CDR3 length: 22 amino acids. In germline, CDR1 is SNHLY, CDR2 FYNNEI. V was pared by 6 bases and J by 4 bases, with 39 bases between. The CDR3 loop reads CASSLRTGGSAVAGGWGETQYF. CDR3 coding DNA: TGTGCCAGCAGCCTAAGGACAGGGGGATCCGCAGTAGCGGGAGGGTGGGGAGAGACCCAGTACTTC.

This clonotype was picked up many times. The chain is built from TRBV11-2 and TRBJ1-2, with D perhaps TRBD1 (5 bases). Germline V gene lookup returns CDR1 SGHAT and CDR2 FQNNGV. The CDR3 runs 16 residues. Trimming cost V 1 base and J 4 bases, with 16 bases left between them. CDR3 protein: CASSLARWGSSYGYTF. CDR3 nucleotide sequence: TGTGCCAGCAGCTTAGCCCGATGGGGGAGCAGCTATGGCTACACCTTC.